This TCR beta chain was obtained from a study of cytomegalovirus exposure and HLA in healthy donors. This CDR3 has 15 residues. Trimming removed 0 bases at V and 14 bases at J, with 21 bases between. Germline V lookup: CDR1 LNHNV, CDR2 YYDKDF (reference sequence). The PCR was carried out with 60 Vbeta primers and 13 Jbeta primers. TCRdb's table, derived via immunoSEQ multiplex PCR, lists solely in-frame clones and lacks some. The sample has approximately 210,000 clones; 70% to 80% are singletons. As concerns this clone: What it binds is not known.

General study points: TCR beta sequences reportedly predicted most subjects' HLA-A and HLA-B alleles accurately. V- and J-gene trimming in TCR beta was tied to a missense DCLRE1C variant by an analysis performed later. Fewer N-insertions than the roughly 630-donor mean were reportedly shown by an Asian-associated ancestry cluster in a later analysis.

The sample taken for sequencing was PBMCs. The rearrangement joins TRBV15 to TRBJ2-3; weak D call: TRBD1 (8 bases). This sequence was found in a girl aged 5-17 years in good health and CMV-seropositive. CDR3 DNA: TGTGCCACCAGCAGAGAGGGGGGGGGACAGGCGTTGCGGTATTTT. Amino acids: CATSREGGGQALRYF. Combining the CDR3 with reference TRBV15 and TRBJ2-3 gives the whole variable domain DAMVIQNPRYQVTQFGKPVTLSCSQTLNHNVMYWYQQKSSQAPKLLFHYYDKDFNNEADTPDNFQSRRPNTSFCFLDIRSPGLGDTAMYLCATSREGGGQALRYFGPGTRLTVL.